Ten or more counts support the clone carrying this T cell receptor beta chain. These data belong to a study of T cells of healthy individuals. Each CDR3 protein gets one entry after TCRdb re-called the 5' RACE reads with MiXCR. Seen here are 45,000 to 60,000 distinct CDR3 sequences, roughly 14% observed once, and the top ten hold 15% to 20%. Looked up from germline, CDR1 is MGHRA and CDR2 is YSYEKL. The V gene end was trimmed by 2 bases and the J gene end by 6 bases; junction bases not matched to a gene: 7. CDR3 length: 15 amino acids. J is TRBJ2-7 and V is TRBV4-1; 10 bases agree with TRBD2. The TCR sequence derives from a human donor in good health. The CDR3 loop is CASSQLERGGREQYF. The CDR3 DNA sequence: TGCGCCAGCAGCCAACTCGAGCGGGGGGGCCGCGAGCAGTACTTC.